This T cell receptor (beta chain) was obtained from a study of control samples from healthy donors and cancer patients. Sequencing was performed with immunoSEQ multiplex PCR; in TCRdb, only in-frame clones are kept and a portion is missing. The table lists tens of thousands of clones, more than 70% of them singletons. The V end lost 4 bases, the J end lost 14 bases, and 20 bases lay between the germline ends. The length of the CDR3 is 13 residues. In germline, CDR1 is SNHLY, CDR2 FYNNEI. The chain has TRBV2 and TRBJ1-2; D remains unclear. The sequence was collected from a man aged 45-65 years with head and neck cancer. Sequencing input: PBMCs. This CDR3 is CASSGRAESQFTF. The DNA of the CDR3 is TGTGCCAGCAGTGGTCGGGCAGAATCCCAATTTACCTTC.